This T cell receptor (beta chain) was captured in a study of Ad26.COV2.S vaccination and SARS-CoV-2 variants. The protocol was immunoSEQ multiplex PCR, while the TCRdb copy is restricted to in-frame clones and leaves out a portion. Of 300,000 to 350,000 clones in the sample, 90% were seen once. Treatment here: roughly 20 received Ad26.COV2.S at low or high dose, single or two shots; about 5 received placebo; per-sample allocation not given. Specimens were obtained on day 63 following the first vaccine or placebo injection. The CDR3 runs 18 residues. V lost 4 bases to trimming and J lost 2 bases, with 23 bases between them. From germline, CDR1 is KGHSH and CDR2 LQKENI.

The specimen comprised peripheral blood, sampled in a trial of Ad26.COV2.S vaccine versus placebo. This TCR derives from a person aged 18-65 years who received the Ad26.COV2.S COVID-19 vaccine or a placebo. The rearrangement uses TRBV18 and TRBJ2-5; tentative D call: TRBD2 (6 bases). The CDR3 loop is CASSRSVNERGRQETQYF. CDR3 DNA: TGTGCCAGCTCACGCTCGGTCAACGAGAGAGGGAGGCAAGAGACCCAGTACTTC.